This TCR beta chain was captured by sequencing in a study of blood T cell repertoires in COVID-19. About the study: T cells, B-cell-depleted T cells, or PBMCs provided the cDNA or gDNA that served as material.

CDR3 size: 10 residues. The V end was cut by 5 bases, the J end by 7 bases, with 8 bases between. CDR1 is SQVTM and CDR2 is ANQGSEA in the germline V gene. Under the authors' procedure: For nucleated cells, counts were estimated from reference gene primer amplification. Profiled with immunoSEQ multiplex PCR; TCRdb holds only in-frame clones, not every one. The V and J calls and clone size come from that table; D and trimming were worked out from the DNA. The data hold over 200,000 clones, with roughly 77% observed a single time. This sequence joins TRBV29-1 and TRBJ1-2; D remains unclear. Specimen: peripheral blood. This TCR came from a woman of 80 years or more with acute or convalescent COVID-19. CDR3 bases: TGCAGCGTTCCCCTAGGTGGCTACACCTTC. Its protein is CSVPLGGYTF.